The T cell receptor beta chain described here comes from a study of T cell responses to AZD1222 COVID-19 vaccine (dated by TCRdb to the early 2020s). Notes on the research overall: TCR sequencing was performed for fewer than 250 trial participants, of whom around 200 were given two doses of AZD1222 and some 25 were given two doses of MenACWY control vaccine. Trial participants were enrolled by age into 18-55, 56-69 and 70-plus year subgroups, with approximately 150, 30 and 60 TCR-sequenced participants respectively.

The CDR3 regions of human TCRbeta chains were subjected to immunosequencing. As for the authors' bioinformatics: Repertoire TCRs were matched against a reference library of SARS-CoV-2-specific TCRs generated with the MIRA antigen-specificity platform. Breadth was defined as the fraction of unique TCRs that were SARS-CoV-2-associated, and depth was defined as the fraction of total T cells that were SARS-CoV-2-associated. Using the MIRA data, every spike-specific TCR was mapped to the spike region that the TCR reacted to and assigned to either a CD4 or a CD8 class. Log10-transformed breadth and depth values were compared by one-way ANOVA with Sidak's multiple comparisons tests. This immuneACCESS table, as held by TCRdb, lists in-frame sequences with V and J called but not all clones. Of the missing ones, under half trace to an unresolved V gene in checked studies; the others have no known cause. V, J and clone size are taken as reported in that table, and D and trimming were inferred from the DNA itself. The sample has more than 90,000 clones on record, around 87% of them singletons. Clones ranked in the top ten supply 10% to 13% of the sample.

Overall study outcomes, separate from this receptor: Conclusions about previously exposed vaccinees were limited because only a handful of AZD1222 recipients were SARS-CoV-2 seropositive at baseline. A significant rise in spike-specific TCR breadth and depth was observed after two AZD1222 doses relative to day 0 and relative to MenACWY recipients. Because no day 14 peak-response samples were available, repertoires were characterized only after the peak T cell response. Reportedly, almost half of the unique spike-specific TCRs recognized epitopes lying outside the regions that are mutated in the B.1.351 and B.1.1.7 variants. Most participants were white British and females outnumbered males, and the authors suggested that clonal diversity may have been underestimated. The vaccine-associated CD4 TCRs covered the entire spike protein, and the dominant responses fell in regions 160-218 and 743-854. In the small 56-69-year group, the increase in depth fell short of significance, most likely because of low power.

The label giving this sample's time point can be read as: about 28 days (+/-7) after the second vaccine dose. Because spike-specific TCR depth and breadth did not differ between the two schedules, AZD1222 recipients who got a second dose at roughly 4 weeks were pooled with those who got a second dose at roughly 12 weeks. Vaccinee samples came from UK trials COV001 and COV002, including a single-blind randomized controlled phase 2/3 trial of AZD1222 (ChAdOx1 nCoV-19) in healthy adults. For TCRbeta chain sequencing, PBMC samples from trial participants were taken at day 0 and at day 28 after the second dose. Of note for this clone: The specificity of this receptor is unknown. Base qualities are missing; no much larger clone stands one base away.

The TCR originated in an adult who received the AZD1222 COVID-19 vaccine. The sequenced sample was peripheral blood, obtained 28 days after the second AZD1222 dose.

In nucleotides, the sequence is TGTGCCAGCAGTTACTCCCCCGGGACAGGGGGCATTCAGTACTTC. Its protein is CASSYSPGTGGIQYF. Recombination connected TRBV6-2 or TRBV6-3 to TRBJ2-4, with 11 central nucleotides matching TRBD1. Trimming leaves V shorter by 0 bases and J shorter by 9 bases, with the junction holding 4 bases beyond the gene matches. Counted from cysteine to phenylalanine, this CDR3 has 15 amino acids. CDR3 DNA is the only sequence kept; it has 45 bases, read in frame from the first base. Taken from the germline V gene, the CDR1 and CDR2 loops are MNHEY and SVGEGT.